These 15 T cell receptor beta chains share one sample of origin, sequenced in a study of neurological immune-mediated disorders (dated by TCRdb to between 2018 and 2021). The library was generated by 5' RACE. Sequencing took place on an Illumina HiSeq 2500. TCRdb trimmed the raw reads at Q25, called clones with MiXCR and kept productive beta chains. Rows matching on CDR3 protein sequence are summarized as one entry with the most common DNA and genes. In this sample the table shows about 19,000 distinct CDR3 sequences, roughly 2.5% of which occur a single time. The ten largest make up 5.5% of the sample. The sequenced sample consisted of PBMCs. These receptors all stem from a woman aged 18-29 years with multiple sclerosis.

This clonotype was recorded at least ten times. The gene calls are TRBV6-5 and TRBJ2-7; TRBD1 aligns across 9 bases. The germline V gene encodes CDR1 MNHEY and CDR2 SVGAGI. The CDR3 is made up of 14 amino acids. J lost 4 bases, V lost 5 bases, and 6 bases had no gene match. CDR3 sequence: CASSTRDRVYEQYF. The CDR3 DNA sequence: TGTGCCAGCAGTACCCGGGACAGGGTTTACGAGCAGTACTTC.

This clonotype was detected many times. The chain couples TRBV15 to TRBJ2-5; D ambiguous. Per the germline V gene, CDR1 is LNHNV and CDR2 is YYDKDF (reference sequence). CDR3 length equals 14 residues. The V gene lost 0 bases and the J gene lost 5 bases, with 10 bases spanning the gap. The CDR3 DNA sequence: TGTGCCACCAGCAGAGATCCAGCCCCTGAGACCCAGTACTTC. The encoded protein is CATSRDPAPETQYF.

This clonotype showed up many times. The CDR3 DNA reads as TGCAGTGCTAGAGATCCAGGGGGGGGTTCACCCCTCCACTTT. It yields the protein CSARDPGGGSPLHF. This chain uses TRBV20-1 with TRBJ1-6; 7 nucleotides align to TRBD1. This CDR3 comprises 14 residues. In germline, CDR1 is DFQATT, CDR2 SNEGSKA (reference sequence). V shed 0 bases and J 9 bases; nucleotides not matched to a gene: 5.

The sample holds many counts of this clonotype. The V and J genes are TRBV7-9 and TRBJ2-1; D is undetermined. This CDR3 is 12 amino acids long. V was trimmed by 3 bases and J by 7 bases, leaving 7 bases between them. The germline V gene has CDR1 SEHNR and CDR2 FQNEAQ (reference sequence). DNA for the CDR3: TGTGCCAGCAGCTTTAGTCGGAATGAGCAGTTCTTC. Amino acid sequence: CASSFSRNEQFF. The whole variable domain, filled in from reference TRBV7-9 and TRBJ2-1, reads DTGVSQNPRHKITKRGQNVTFRCDPISEHNRLYWYRQTLGQGPEFLTYFQNEAQLEKSRLLSDRFSAERPKGSFSTLEIQRTEQGDSAMYLCASSFSRNEQFFGPGTRLTVL.

This clonotype was recorded many times. The DNA for the CDR3 is TGCAGTGCTAGCCGCCCAGGCGAGAACACTGAAGCTTTCTTT. It codes for CSASRPGENTEAFF. The rearrangement joins TRBV20-1 to TRBJ1-1; D unclear. The CDR3 runs 14 residues. Germline lookup yields CDR1 DFQATT and CDR2 SNEGSKA (reference sequence). V lost 3 bases and J 1 base, leaving 12 bases between the germline ends.

The rearrangement joins TRBV20-1 to TRBJ1-2; D remains unclear. Trimming took off 5 bases at V and 6 bases at J, with 13 bases between the two ends. CDR1 is DFQATT and CDR2 is SNEGSKA in the germline V gene (reference sequence). CDR3 length: 12 residues. The CDR3 region has the DNA TGCAGTGCTTCGTCCGGACCTGATGGCTACACCTTC. Translated, it gives CSASSGPDGYTF.

This clonotype was seen a handful of times. The chain recombines TRBV24-1 with TRBJ2-2, with D perhaps TRBD2 (5 bases). Per germline, CDR1 KGHDR and CDR2 SFDVKD. Trimming stripped 4 bases from V and 7 bases from J, with 18 bases between. CDR3 length equals 16 residues. This CDR3 is CATSDRRTGIIGELFF. In DNA, the CDR3 is TGTGCCACCAGTGACCGCCGGACGGGGATAATCGGGGAGCTGTTTTTT.

In its sample, this clonotype was seen many times. This sequence joins TRBV20-1 and TRBJ2-7; D gene ambiguous. The CDR3 covers 13 residues. V lost 0 bases and J 6 bases, leaving 12 bases between the germline ends. Germline values: CDR1 DFQATT, CDR2 SNEGSKA (reference sequence). CDR3 loop: CSARESSRPEQYV. CDR3 in DNA: TGCAGTGCTAGAGAGTCGAGTCGACCCGAGCAGTACGTC.

This clonotype occurred many times. The chain is built from TRBV7-9 and TRBJ2-3, with 7 bases that match TRBD2. Germline V lookup: CDR1 SEHNR, CDR2 FQNEAQ (reference sequence). V shed 4 bases and J 4 bases; nucleotides not matched to a gene: 5. CDR3 length: 14 residues. CDR3 amino acids: CASSWTSQPDTQYF. CDR3 nucleotides: TGTGCCAGCAGCTGGACTAGTCAGCCAGATACGCAGTATTTT.

This clonotype was seen only a few times. Just one base apart from a much larger clone, this may be a read error. The chain joins TRBV25-1 to TRBJ1-4, with TRBD1 matching 7 bases. This CDR3 is 13 amino acids long. The V gene end was trimmed by 8 bases and the J gene end by 10 bases; junction bases not matched to a gene: 10. CDR1 is MGHDK, CDR2 SYGVNS, per germline. Here the CDR3 DNA reads TGTGCCAGCGGGGGAAAGGGGGCGAGAAAACTGTTTTTT. Translation gives CASGGKGARKLFF.

This clonotype was counted at least ten times. J is TRBJ1-1 and V is TRBV20-1; 8 nucleotides line up with TRBD1. Unmatched junction bases numbered 3, after V lost 5 bases and J lost 4 bases. The CDR3 has 12 amino acids. Germline values: CDR1 DFQATT, CDR2 SNEGSKA (reference sequence). As DNA, the CDR3 is TGCAGTGCTCCGGACAGGGCCACTGAAGCTTTCTTT. Residues: CSAPDRATEAFF.

This clonotype showed up many times. The chain uses TRBV7-3 and TRBJ1-1; TRBD1 is a possible D gene (5 bases). Germline V gene lookup returns CDR1 SGHTA and CDR2 FQGTGA. Trimming removed 3 bases at V and 10 bases at J, with 12 bases between. CDR3 size: 12 residues. The CDR3: CASSLTGTTAFF. The CDR3 DNA reads as TGTGCCAGCAGCTTGACCGGGACTACAGCTTTCTTT.

This clonotype was seen ten or more times. The genes are TRBV3-1 and TRBJ2-3; the match to TRBD2 covers 11 bases. The J segment lost 5 bases and the V segment lost 2 bases, leaving 6 bases of the junction unmatched. The CDR3 has 16 residues. CDR1 is LGHDT and CDR2 is YNNKEL in the germline V gene (reference sequence). DNA of the CDR3: TGTGCCAGCAGCCAACGTAGCGGGGGGGCCGTAGATACGCAGTATTTT. Residues: CASSQRSGGAVDTQYF.

This clonotype has ten or more counts. The chain employs TRBV3-1 and TRBJ2-7; TRBD2 matches at 8 bases. The germline V gene has CDR1 LGHDT and CDR2 YNNKEL (reference sequence). This CDR3 is 13 amino acids long. V lost 2 bases to trimming and J lost 4 bases; unmatched junction nucleotides: 1. CDR3 coding DNA: TGTGCCAGCAGCCAATCGGGGGGGTACGAGCAGTACGTC. This translates into CASSQSGGYEQYV.

Many counts were recorded for this clonotype. V gene TRBV10-1 combines with J gene TRBJ2-7, with 8 positions matching TRBD1. Germline V gene data show CDR1 as WNHNN and CDR2 as SYGVQD (reference sequence). V lost 8 bases and J lost 5; bases outside the gene matches: 8. There are 13 residues in the CDR3. The CDR3, as DNA: TGCGCCAGCCCTCCCGGACAGGGTGACGAGCAGTACTTC. Amino acid sequence: CASPPGQGDEQYF.